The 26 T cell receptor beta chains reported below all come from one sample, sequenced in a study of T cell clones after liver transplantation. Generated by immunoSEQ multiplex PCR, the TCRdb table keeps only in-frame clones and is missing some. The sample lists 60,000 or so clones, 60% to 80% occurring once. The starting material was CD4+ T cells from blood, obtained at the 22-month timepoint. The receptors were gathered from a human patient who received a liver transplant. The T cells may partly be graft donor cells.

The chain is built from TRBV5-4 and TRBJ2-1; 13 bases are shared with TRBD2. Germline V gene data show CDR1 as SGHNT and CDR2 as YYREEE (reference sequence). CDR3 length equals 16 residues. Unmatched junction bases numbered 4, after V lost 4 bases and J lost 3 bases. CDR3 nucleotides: TGTGCCAGCAGCCCGGGACTAGCGGGGAGCTACAATGAGCAGTTCTTC. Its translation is CASSPGLAGSYNEQFF.

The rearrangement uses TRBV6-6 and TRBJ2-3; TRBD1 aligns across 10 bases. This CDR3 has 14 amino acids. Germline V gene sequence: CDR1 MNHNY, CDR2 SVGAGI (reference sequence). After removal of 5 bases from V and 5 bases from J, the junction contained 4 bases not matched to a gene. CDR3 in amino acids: CASSQGQGIDTQYF. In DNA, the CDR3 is TGTGCCAGCAGTCAGGGACAGGGGATAGATACGCAGTATTTT.

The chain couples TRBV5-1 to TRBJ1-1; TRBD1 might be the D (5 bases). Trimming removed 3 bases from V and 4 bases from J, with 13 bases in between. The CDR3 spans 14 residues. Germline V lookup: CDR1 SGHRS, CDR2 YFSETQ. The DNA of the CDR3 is TGCGCCAGCAGCTCCGTACAGGTCCCCACTGAAGCTTTCTTT. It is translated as CASSSVQVPTEAFF.

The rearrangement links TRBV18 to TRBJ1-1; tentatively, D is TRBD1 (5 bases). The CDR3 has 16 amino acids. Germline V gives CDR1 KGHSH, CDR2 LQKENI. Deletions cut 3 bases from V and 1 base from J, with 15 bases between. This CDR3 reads CASSPPVGATNTEAFF. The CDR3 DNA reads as TGTGCCAGCTCACCTCCCGTCGGGGCTACGAACACTGAAGCTTTCTTT.

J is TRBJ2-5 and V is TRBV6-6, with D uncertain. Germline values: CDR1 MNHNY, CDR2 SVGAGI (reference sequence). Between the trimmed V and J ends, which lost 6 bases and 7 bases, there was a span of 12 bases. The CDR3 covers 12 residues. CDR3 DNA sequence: TGTGCCAGCAGCCCGTTCCAGACGACCCAGTACTTC. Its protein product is CASSPFQTTQYF.

CDR3 residues: CASSERGGYEQYF. CDR3 DNA sequence: TGTGCCAGCAGTGAGCGGGGGGGCTACGAGCAGTACTTC. J is TRBJ2-7 and V is TRBV2; 9 positions agree with TRBD2. V was pared by 3 bases and J by 3 bases, with 0 bases of the junction left unmatched. The germline CDR1 and CDR2 sequences are SNHLY and FYNNEI. This CDR3 has 13 residues.

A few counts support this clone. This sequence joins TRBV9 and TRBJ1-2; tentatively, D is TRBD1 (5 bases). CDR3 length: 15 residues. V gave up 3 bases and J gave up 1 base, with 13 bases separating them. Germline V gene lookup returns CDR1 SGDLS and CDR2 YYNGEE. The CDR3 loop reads CASSARGGNNYGYTF. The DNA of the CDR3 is TGTGCCAGCAGCGCCCGCGGGGGGAATAACTATGGCTACACCTTC. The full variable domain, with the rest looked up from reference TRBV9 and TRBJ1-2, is DSGVTQTPKHLITATGQRVTLRCSPRSGDLSVYWYQQSLDQGLQFLIQYYNGEERAKGNILERFSAQQFPDLHSELNLSSLELGDSALYFCASSARGGNNYGYTFGSGTRLTVV.

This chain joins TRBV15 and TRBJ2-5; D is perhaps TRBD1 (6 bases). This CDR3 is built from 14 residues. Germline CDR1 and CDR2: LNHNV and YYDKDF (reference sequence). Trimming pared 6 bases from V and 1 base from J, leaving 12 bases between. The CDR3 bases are TGTGCCACCAGTCCCTGGACAGCCCAAGAGACCCAGTACTTC. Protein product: CATSPWTAQETQYF.

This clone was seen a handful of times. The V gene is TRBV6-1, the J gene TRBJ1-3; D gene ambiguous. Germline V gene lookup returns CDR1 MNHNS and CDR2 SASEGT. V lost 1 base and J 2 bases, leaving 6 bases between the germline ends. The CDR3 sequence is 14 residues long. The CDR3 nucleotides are TGTGCCAGCAGTGAAGGCAGAGCTGGAAACACCATATATTTT. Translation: CASSEGRAGNTIYF.

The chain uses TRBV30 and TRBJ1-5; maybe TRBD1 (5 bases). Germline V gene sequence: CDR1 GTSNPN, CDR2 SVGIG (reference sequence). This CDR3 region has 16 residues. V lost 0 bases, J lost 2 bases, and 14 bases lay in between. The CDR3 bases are TGTGCCTGGAGTGTAAGCGGGGGTTTTGGCAATCAGCCCCAGCATTTT. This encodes CAWSVSGGFGNQPQHF. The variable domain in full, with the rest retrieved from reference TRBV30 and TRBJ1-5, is SQTIHQWPATLVQPVGSPLSLECTVEGTSNPNLYWYRQAAGRGLQLLFYSVGIGQISSEVPQNLSASRPQDRQFILSSKKLLLSDSGFYLCAWSVSGGFGNQPQHFGDGTRLSIL.

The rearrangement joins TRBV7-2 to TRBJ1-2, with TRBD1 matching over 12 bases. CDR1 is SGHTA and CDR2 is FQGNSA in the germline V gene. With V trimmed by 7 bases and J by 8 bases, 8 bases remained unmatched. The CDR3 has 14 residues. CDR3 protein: CASTMGQGAWGYTF. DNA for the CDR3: TGTGCCAGCACCATGGGACAGGGGGCGTGGGGCTACACCTTC.

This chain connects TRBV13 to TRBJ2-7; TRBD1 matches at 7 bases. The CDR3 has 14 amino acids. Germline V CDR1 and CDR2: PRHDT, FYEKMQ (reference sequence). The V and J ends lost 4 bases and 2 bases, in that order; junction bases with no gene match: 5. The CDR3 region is CASSSGQVAYEQYF. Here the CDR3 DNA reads TGTGCCAGCAGCTCCGGACAGGTCGCCTACGAGCAGTACTTC.

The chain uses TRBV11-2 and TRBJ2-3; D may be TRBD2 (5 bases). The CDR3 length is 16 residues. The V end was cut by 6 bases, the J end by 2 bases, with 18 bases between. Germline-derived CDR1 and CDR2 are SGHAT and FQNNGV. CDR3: CASRFRTSRDTDTQYF. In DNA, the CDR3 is TGTGCCAGCAGATTCCGGACTTCCCGAGACACAGATACGCAGTATTTT.

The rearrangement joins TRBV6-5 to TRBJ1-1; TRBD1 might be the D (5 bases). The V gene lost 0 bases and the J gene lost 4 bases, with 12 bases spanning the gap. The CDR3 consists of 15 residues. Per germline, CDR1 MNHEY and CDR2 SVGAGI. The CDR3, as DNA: TGTGCCAGCAGTTACTCTGGGGGGGGGACCACTGAAGCTTTCTTT. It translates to CASSYSGGGTTEAFF.

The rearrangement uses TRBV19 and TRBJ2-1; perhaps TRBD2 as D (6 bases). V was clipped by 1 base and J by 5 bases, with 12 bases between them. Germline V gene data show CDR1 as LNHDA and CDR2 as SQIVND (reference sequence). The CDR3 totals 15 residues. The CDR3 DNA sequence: TGTGCCAGTAGTATAGGGGGTGGGAGGAACAATGAGCAGTTCTTC. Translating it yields CASSIGGGRNNEQFF.

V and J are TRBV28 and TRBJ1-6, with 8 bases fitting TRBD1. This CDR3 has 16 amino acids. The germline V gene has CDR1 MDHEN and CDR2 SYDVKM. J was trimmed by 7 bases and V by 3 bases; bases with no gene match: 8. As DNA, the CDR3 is TGTGCCAGCAGTTTTGTATTGGGACAGGCAAATTCACCCCTCCACTTT. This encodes CASSFVLGQANSPLHF.

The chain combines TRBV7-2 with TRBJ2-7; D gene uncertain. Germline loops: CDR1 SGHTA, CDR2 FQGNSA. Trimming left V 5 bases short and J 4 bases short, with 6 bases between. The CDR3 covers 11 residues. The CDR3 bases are TGTGCCAGCAGCCTAAGATACGAGCAGTACTTC. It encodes CASSLRYEQYF.

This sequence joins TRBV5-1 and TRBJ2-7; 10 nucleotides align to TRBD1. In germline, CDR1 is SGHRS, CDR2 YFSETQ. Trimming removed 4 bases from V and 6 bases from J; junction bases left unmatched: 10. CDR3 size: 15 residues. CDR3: CASSLTGTGAVEQYF. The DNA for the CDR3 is TGCGCCAGCAGCCTAACCGGGACAGGGGCGGTCGAGCAGTACTTC.

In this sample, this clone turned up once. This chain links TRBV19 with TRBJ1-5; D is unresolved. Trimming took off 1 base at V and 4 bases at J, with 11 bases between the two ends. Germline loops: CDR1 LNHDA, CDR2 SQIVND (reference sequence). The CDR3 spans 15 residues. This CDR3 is CASSIGRDFNQPQHF. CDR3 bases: TGTGCCAGTAGTATAGGACGAGACTTTAATCAGCCCCAGCATTTT.

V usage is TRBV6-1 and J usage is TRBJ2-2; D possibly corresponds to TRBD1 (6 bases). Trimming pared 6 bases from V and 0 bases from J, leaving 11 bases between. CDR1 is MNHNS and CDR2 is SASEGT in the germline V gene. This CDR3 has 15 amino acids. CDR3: CASSKQGSNTGELFF. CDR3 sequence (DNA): TGTGCCAGCAGCAAACAGGGTTCGAACACCGGGGAGCTGTTTTTT.

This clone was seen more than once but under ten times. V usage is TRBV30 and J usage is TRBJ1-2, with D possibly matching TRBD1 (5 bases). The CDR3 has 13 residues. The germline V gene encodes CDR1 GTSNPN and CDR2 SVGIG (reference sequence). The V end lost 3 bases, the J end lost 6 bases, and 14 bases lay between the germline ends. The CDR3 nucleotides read TGTGCCTGGAGCACCACAGGCGACGATGGCTACACCTTC. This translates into CAWSTTGDDGYTF.

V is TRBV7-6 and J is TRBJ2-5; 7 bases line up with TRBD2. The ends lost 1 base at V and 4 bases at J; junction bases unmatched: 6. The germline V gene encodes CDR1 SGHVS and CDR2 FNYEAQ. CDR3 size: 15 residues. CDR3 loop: CASSLVVTSRETQYF. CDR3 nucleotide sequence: TGTGCCAGCAGCTTAGTTGTGACTAGCAGAGAGACCCAGTACTTC.

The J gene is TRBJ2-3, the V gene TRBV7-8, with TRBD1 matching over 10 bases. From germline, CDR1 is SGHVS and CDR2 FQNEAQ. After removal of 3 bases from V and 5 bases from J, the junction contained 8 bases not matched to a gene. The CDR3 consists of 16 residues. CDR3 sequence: CASSFTGTGDGDTQYF. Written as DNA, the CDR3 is TGTGCCAGCAGCTTTACCGGGACAGGGGATGGAGATACGCAGTATTTT. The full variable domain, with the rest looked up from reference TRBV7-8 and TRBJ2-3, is GAGVSQSPRYKVAKRGQDVALRCDPISGHVSLFWYQQALGQGPEFLTYFQNEAQLDKSGLPSDRFFAERPEGSVSTLKIQRTQQEDSAVYLCASSFTGTGDGDTQYFGPGTRLTVL.

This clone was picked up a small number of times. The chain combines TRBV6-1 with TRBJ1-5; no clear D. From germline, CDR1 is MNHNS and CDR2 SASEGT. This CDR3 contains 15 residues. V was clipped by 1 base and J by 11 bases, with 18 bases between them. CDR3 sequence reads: CASSEGVAEQSAQHF. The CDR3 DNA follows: TGTGCCAGCAGTGAAGGGGTGGCAGAGCAATCAGCCCAGCATTTT.

The CDR3 region has the DNA TGTGCCAGCAGTCATCCGGCGGGACGGGGTTCACCCCTCCACTTT. Translation: CASSHPAGRGSPLHF. The V and J genes are TRBV5-6 and TRBJ1-6; D possibly corresponds to TRBD1 (5 bases). Trimming took 5 bases from V and 9 from J, leaving 18 bases between them. CDR1 SGHDT and CDR2 YYEEEE come from the germline V gene. The CDR3 is made up of 15 amino acids.

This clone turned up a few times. The chain's CDR3 is CASSSGGTSTYNEQFF. In DNA form, the CDR3 reads TGCGCCAGCAGCTCCGGGGGGACTAGCACCTACAATGAGCAGTTCTTC. This chain uses TRBV5-1 with TRBJ2-1; 9 bases align to TRBD2. This CDR3 has 16 residues. Germline V gene sequence: CDR1 SGHRS, CDR2 YFSETQ. The V gene end was trimmed by 3 bases and the J gene end by 2 bases; junction bases not matched to a gene: 6.